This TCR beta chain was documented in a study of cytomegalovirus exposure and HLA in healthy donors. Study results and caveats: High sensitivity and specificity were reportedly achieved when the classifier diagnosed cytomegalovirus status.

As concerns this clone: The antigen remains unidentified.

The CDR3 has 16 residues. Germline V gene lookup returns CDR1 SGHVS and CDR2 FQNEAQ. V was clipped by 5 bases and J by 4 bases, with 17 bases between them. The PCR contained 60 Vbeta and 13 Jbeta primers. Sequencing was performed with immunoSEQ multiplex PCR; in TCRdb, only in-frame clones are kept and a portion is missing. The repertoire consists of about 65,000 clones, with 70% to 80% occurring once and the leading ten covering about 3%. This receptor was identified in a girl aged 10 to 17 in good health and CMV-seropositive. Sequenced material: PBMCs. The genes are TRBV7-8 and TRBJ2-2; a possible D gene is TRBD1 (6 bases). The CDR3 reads CASSTHRVLSTGELFF. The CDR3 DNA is TGTGCCAGCAGCACCCACAGGGTTTTGAGCACCGGGGAGCTGTTTTTT. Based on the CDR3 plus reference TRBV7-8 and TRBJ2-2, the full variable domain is GAGVSQSPRYKVAKRGQDVALRCDPISGHVSLFWYQQALGQGPEFLTYFQNEAQLDKSGLPSDRFFAERPEGSVSTLKIQRTQQEDSAVYLCASSTHRVLSTGELFFGEGSRLTVL.